This paragraph reports one TCR beta chain. Its specificity is not known. The source material, RNA transcripts, was used to amplify TCR beta CDR3 regions. The TCR CDR3 was amplified in a first-round RT-PCR using the HTBI primer set. Each CDR3 protein is one row after TCRdb ran MiXCR on the multiplex PCR reads. The data hold about 180,000 distinct CDR3 sequences, with about a sixth observed a single time. The diagnoses drew upon clinical symptoms, serum thyroxine and TRAb, thyroid ultrasound and orbital computed tomography. A roughly 10 ml volume of fresh peripheral blood provided the PBMCs. This specimen comes from a study of T cells in Graves' hyperthyroidism and ophthalmopathy. Study outcomes and limitations: Blood also carried most thyroid clonotypes expanded above 0.001.

V was cut by 5 bases and J by 6 bases, with 16 bases left in between. Looked up from germline, CDR1 is SEHNR and CDR2 is FQNEAQ (reference sequence). The CDR3 covers 15 residues. The receptor was derived from a woman between 45 and 65 years old with Graves' hyperthyroidism. The chain carries TRBV7-9 and TRBJ1-4; no clear D gene. Material for sequencing was blood. The CDR3 DNA follows: TGTGCCAGCAGCCATAAGGGTAGTTCGGATGAAAAACTGTTTTTT. This translates into CASSHKGSSDEKLFF.